This T cell receptor beta chain was captured in a study of blood T cell repertoires in COVID-19. For the study at large: The United States, Italy and Spain provided the acute and convalescent COVID-19 samples. The cDNA or gDNA used as material had been derived from T cells, B-cell-depleted T cells, or PBMCs.

Source study methods: The assay estimated nucleated cells by amplifying reference gene primers. Generated by immunoSEQ multiplex PCR, the TCRdb table keeps only in-frame clones and is missing some. The V and J calls and the clone size are those of that table, but D and trimming were determined from the DNA. The sample carries fewer than 250,000 clones, roughly 81% recorded once. The V gene's germline CDR1 is MNHEY and CDR2 SVGAGI. Trimming removed 8 bases from V and 6 bases from J; junction bases left unmatched: 8. This CDR3 is 14 amino acids long. The chain combines TRBV6-5 with TRBJ2-1; 9 nucleotides agree with TRBD1. Sequencing used peripheral blood. This clonotype was obtained from a woman aged 70-85 years with active or convalescent COVID-19. Here the CDR3 DNA reads TGTGCCAGCCGACAGGGGGGGTCGGTCAATGAGCAGTTCTTC. The encoded protein is CASRQGGSVNEQFF.